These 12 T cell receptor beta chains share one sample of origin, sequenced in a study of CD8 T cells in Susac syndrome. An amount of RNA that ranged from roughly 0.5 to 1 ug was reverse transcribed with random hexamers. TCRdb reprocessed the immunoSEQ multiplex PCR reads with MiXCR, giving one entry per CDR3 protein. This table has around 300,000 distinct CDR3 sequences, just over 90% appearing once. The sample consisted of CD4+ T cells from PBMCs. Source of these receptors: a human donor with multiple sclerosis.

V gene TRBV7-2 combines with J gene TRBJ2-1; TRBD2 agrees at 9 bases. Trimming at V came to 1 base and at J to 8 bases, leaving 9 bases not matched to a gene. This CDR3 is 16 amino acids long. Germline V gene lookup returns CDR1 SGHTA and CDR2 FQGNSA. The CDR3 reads CASSLDGRGGVDEQFF. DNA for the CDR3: TGTGCCAGCAGCTTAGATGGGCGGGGGGGCGTCGATGAGCAGTTCTTC.

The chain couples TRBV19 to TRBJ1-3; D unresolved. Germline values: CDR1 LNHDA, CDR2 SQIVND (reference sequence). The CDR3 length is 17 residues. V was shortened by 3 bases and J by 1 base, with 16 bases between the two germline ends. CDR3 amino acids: CASSILSPDPSGNTIYF. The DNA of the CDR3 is TGTGCCAGTAGTATCCTGTCCCCGGACCCGTCTGGAAACACCATATATTTT.

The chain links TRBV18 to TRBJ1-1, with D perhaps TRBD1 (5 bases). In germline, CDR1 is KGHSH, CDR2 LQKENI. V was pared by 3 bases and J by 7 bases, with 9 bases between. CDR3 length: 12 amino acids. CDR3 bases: TGTGCCAGCTCACCGGGGGTAGGTGAAGCTTTCTTT. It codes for CASSPGVGEAFF.

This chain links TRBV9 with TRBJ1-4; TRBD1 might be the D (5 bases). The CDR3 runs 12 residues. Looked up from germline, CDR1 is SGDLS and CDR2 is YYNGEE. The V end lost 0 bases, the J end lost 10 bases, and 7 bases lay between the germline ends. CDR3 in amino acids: CASSVVGGKLFF. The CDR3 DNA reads TGTGCCAGCAGCGTAGTTGGGGGAAAACTGTTTTTT.

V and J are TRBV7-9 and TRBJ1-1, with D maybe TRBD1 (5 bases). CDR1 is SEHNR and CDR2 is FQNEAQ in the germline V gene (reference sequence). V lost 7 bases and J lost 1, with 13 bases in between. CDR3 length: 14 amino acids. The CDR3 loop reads CASTPDSWNTEAFF. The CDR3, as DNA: TGTGCCAGCACCCCAGACAGCTGGAACACTGAAGCTTTCTTT.

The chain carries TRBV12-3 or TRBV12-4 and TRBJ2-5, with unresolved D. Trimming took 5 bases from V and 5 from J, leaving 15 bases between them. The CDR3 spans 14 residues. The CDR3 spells CASSEQTVRETQYF. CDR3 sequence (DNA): TGTGCCAGCAGTGAACAGACCGTCAGGGAGACCCAGTACTTC.

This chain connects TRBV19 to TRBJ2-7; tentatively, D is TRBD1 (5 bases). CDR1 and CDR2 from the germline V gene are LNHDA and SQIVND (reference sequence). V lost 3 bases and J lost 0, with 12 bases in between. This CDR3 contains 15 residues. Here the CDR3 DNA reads TGTGCCAGTAGTATCAACCTTGGGGCCTCCTACGAGCAGTACTTC. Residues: CASSINLGASYEQYF.

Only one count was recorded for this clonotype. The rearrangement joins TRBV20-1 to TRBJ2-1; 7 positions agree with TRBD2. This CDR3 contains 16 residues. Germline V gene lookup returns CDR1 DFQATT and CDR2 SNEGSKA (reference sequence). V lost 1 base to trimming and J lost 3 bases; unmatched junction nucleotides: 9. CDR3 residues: CSARVAAGDFYNEQFF. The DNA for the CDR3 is TGCAGTGCTAGAGTTGCGGCGGGGGATTTCTACAATGAGCAGTTCTTC.

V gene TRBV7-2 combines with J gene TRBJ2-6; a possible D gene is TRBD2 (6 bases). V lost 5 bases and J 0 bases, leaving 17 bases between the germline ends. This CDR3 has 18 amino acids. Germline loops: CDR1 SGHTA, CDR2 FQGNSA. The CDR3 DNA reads TGTGCCAGCAGCCGCCGGGACTCAAGGCACTCTGGGGCCAACGTCCTGACTTTC. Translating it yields CASSRRDSRHSGANVLTF.

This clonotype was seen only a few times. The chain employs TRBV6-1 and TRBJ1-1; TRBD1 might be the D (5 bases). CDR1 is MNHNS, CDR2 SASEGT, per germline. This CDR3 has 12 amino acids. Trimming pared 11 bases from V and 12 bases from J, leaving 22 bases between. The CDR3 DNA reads TGTGCCGGGGCTTCGGTAGACAGACGGACTTTCTTT. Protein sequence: CAGASVDRRTFF.

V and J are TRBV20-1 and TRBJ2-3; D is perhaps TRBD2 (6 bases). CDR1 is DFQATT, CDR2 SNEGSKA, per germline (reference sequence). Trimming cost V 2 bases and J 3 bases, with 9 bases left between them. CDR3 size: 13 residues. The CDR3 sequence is CSARWRATDTQYF. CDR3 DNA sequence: TGCAGTGCTAGATGGAGGGCGACAGATACGCAGTATTTT.

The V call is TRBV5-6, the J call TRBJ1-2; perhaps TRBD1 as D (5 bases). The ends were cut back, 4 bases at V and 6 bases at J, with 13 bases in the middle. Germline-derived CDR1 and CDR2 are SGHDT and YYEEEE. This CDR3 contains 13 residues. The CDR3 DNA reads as TGTGCCAGCAGCCTAAGACAGCGAGATGGCTACACCTTC. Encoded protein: CASSLRQRDGYTF.